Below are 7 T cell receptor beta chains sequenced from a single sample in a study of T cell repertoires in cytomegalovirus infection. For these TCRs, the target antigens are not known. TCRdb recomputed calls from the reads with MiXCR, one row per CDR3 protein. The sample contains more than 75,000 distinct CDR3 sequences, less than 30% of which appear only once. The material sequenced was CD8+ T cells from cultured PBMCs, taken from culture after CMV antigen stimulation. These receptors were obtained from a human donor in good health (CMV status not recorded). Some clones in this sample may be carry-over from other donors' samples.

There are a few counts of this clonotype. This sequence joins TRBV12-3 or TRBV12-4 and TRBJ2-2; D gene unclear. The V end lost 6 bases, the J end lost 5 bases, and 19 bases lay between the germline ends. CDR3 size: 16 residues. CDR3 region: CASSTTAMGQTGELFF. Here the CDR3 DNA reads TGTGCCAGCAGCACAACGGCGATGGGTCAAACCGGGGAGCTGTTTTTT.

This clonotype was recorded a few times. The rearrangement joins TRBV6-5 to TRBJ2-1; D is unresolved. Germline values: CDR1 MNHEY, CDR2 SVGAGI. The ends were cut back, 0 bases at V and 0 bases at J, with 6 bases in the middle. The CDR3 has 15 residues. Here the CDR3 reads CASSYSADSYNEQFF. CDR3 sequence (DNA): TGTGCCAGCAGTTACTCGGCAGACTCCTACAATGAGCAGTTCTTC.

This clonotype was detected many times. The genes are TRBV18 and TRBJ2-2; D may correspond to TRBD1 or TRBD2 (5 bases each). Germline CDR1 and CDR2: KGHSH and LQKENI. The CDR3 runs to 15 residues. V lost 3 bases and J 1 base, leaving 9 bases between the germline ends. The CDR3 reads CASSPLRGNTGELFF. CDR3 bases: TGTGCCAGCTCACCCTTGAGGGGGAACACCGGGGAGCTGTTTTTT.

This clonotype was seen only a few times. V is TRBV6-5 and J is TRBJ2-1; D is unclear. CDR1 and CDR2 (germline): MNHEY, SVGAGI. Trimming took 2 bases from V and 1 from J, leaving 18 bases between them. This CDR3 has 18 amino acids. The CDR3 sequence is CASSYAVPAGESYNEQFF. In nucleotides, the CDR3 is TGTGCCAGCAGTTACGCGGTTCCGGCAGGAGAATCCTACAATGAGCAGTTCTTC.

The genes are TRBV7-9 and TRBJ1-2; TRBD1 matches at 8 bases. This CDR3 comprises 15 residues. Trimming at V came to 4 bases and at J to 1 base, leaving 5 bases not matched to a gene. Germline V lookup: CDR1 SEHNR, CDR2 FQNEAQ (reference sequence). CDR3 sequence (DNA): TGTGCCAGCAGCTCAACAGGGGGGATTAACTATGGCTACACCTTC. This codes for CASSSTGGINYGYTF.

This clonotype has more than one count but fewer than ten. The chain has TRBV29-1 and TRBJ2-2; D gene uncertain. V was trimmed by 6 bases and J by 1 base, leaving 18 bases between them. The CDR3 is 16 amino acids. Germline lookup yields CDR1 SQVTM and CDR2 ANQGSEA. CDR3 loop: CSVVPALEVNTGELFF. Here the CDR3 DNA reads TGCAGCGTCGTACCCGCTCTGGAAGTGAACACCGGGGAGCTGTTTTTT.

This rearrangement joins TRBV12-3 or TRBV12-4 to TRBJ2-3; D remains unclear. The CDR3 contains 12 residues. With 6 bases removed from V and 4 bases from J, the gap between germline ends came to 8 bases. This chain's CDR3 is CASSPGADTQYF. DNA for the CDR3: TGTGCCAGCAGCCCCGGCGCAGATACGCAGTATTTT.